The clone carrying this T cell receptor (beta chain) was found many times. Antigen: not known. The data originate from a study of T cell repertoires in cytomegalovirus infection. As for the study in general: CMV infection and matching HLA type were both indicated by public TCR beta signatures. The study, taken as a whole, reports: HLA-C-restricted CMV clonotypes gave the most frequent clonotype in two of eight donors.

TCRdb ran MiXCR on the reads and lists one entry per CDR3 protein. The profile shows roughly 230,000 distinct CDR3 sequences, over 15% of them singletons. Trimming stripped 3 bases from V and 5 bases from J, with 11 bases between. This CDR3 has 14 amino acids. The rearrangement uses TRBV12-3 or TRBV12-4 and TRBJ2-1; D remains ambiguous. This TCR derives from a human donor in good health (CMV status not recorded). Some clones in this sample may be carry-over from other donors' samples. Sequenced input: CD8+ T cells from PBMCs. This chain's CDR3 is CASSLAWTNNEQFF. The CDR3 nucleotides are TGTGCCAGCAGTTTGGCATGGACCAACAATGAGCAGTTCTTC.